A selection of T cell receptor beta chains follows, all from one sample in a study of regulatory T cells in long-lasting Graves disease. One entry per CDR3 protein, called by TCRdb with MiXCR from the multiplex PCR reads. The sample lists 450,000 to 650,000 distinct CDR3 sequences, around 15% occurring once. These data are also associated with another study on T cells in Graves' hyperthyroidism and ophthalmopathy.

The source material was peripheral blood mononuclear cells (PBMCs), sampled at new diagnosis, from a patient treated with antithyroid drugs. The receptors come from a woman aged 35-65 years with Graves disease. The CDR3 runs from the conserved cysteine through the conserved F or W. A D gene is named only where the DNA matches it firmly. Only some rows state a clone size, as once, few, many or a class for expanded clones.

length: 13
V: TRBV3-1
J: TRBJ1-4
size: -
D: -
CDR3: CASSRWDGEKLFF
DNA: TGTGCCAGCAGCAGATGGGACGGAGAAAAACTGTTTTTT

length: 16
V: TRBV11-2
J: TRBJ1-4
size: many
D: -
CDR3: CASSLMGPATNEKLFF
DNA: TGTGCCAGCAGCTTGATGGGACCCGCAACTAATGAAAAACTGTTTTTT

length: 16
V: TRBV5-5
J: TRBJ1-2
size: -
D: TRBD1
CDR3: CASSLGQGGLNYGYTF
DNA: TGTGCCAGCAGCTTGGGGCAGGGGGGCCTCAACTATGGCTACACCTTC

length: 13
V: TRBV3-1
J: TRBJ1-1
size: many
D: -
CDR3: CASSQVGYTEAFF
DNA: TGTGCCAGCAGCCAAGTAGGGTACACTGAAGCTTTCTTT

length: 13
V: TRBV3-1
J: TRBJ1-1
size: many
D: -
CDR3: CASSQGRFDEAFF
DNA: TGTGCCAGCAGCCAAGGCCGGTTTGATGAAGCTTTCTTT

length: 15
V: TRBV28
J: TRBJ2-7
size: many
D: TRBD1
CDR3: CASSPTGGESYEQYF
DNA: TGTGCCAGCAGTCCCACAGGGGGCGAGAGCTACGAGCAGTACTTC

length: 14
V: TRBV14
J: TRBJ2-3
size: -
D: -
CDR3: CASSQGTATDTQYF
DNA: TGTGCCAGCAGCCAAGGGACCGCCACAGATACGCAGTATTTT

length: 14
V: TRBV9
J: TRBJ2-5
size: -
D: -
CDR3: CASSVGAGGETQYF
DNA: TGTGCCAGCAGCGTAGGAGCTGGGGGAGAGACCCAGTACTTC

length: 14
V: TRBV19
J: TRBJ1-1
size: few
D: -
CDR3: CASSGPGWGTEAFF
DNA: TGTGCCAGTAGTGGCCCGGGCTGGGGCACTGAAGCTTTCTTT

length: 13
V: TRBV20-1
J: TRBJ2-5
size: many
D: -
CDR3: CSARDRVAETQYF
DNA: TGCAGTGCTAGAGACAGGGTAGCAGAGACCCAGTACTTC

length: 15
V: TRBV14
J: TRBJ2-5
size: few
D: -
CDR3: CASSQALGRQETQYF
DNA: TGTGCCAGCAGCCAGGCCCTGGGGCGGCAAGAGACCCAGTACTTC

length: 15
V: TRBV20-1
J: TRBJ1-5
size: many
D: -
CDR3: CSARSGTDSNQPQHF
DNA: TGCAGTGCTAGATCCGGGACCGATAGCAATCAGCCCCAGCATTTT

length: 13
V: TRBV10-3
J: TRBJ1-4
size: few
D: -
CDR3: CAIWDVGNEKLFF
DNA: TGTGCCATCTGGGACGTTGGGAATGAAAAACTGTTTTTT

length: 15
V: TRBV10-3
J: TRBJ2-5
size: -
D: -
CDR3: CAISEPGEVQETQYF
DNA: TGTGCCATCAGTGAACCCGGGGAAGTCCAAGAGACCCAGTACTTC

length: 15
V: TRBV18
J: TRBJ2-7
size: few
D: TRBD1
CDR3: CASSPLDRRAYEQYF
DNA: TGTGCCAGCTCACCACTGGACAGGAGAGCCTACGAGCAGTACTTC

length: 14
V: TRBV5-1
J: TRBJ2-1
size: many
D: TRBD1
CDR3: CASSARDSGDEQFF
DNA: TGCGCCAGCAGCGCTAGGGACAGTGGGGATGAGCAGTTCTTC

length: 15
V: TRBV9
J: TRBJ2-3
size: few
D: TRBD2
CDR3: CASSSGTTSTDTQYF
DNA: TGTGCCAGCAGCTCCGGGACTACTAGCACAGATACGCAGTATTTT

length: 17
V: TRBV12-3/TRBV12-4
J: TRBJ1-5
size: many
D: TRBD1
CDR3: CASSLGPRDSLRQPQHF
DNA: TGTGCCAGCAGTTTAGGGCCCCGGGACAGTCTCCGTCAGCCCCAGCATTTT

length: 10
V: TRBV2
J: TRBJ1-2
size: many
D: -
CDR3: CARKGGGYTF
DNA: TGTGCCAGGAAAGGAGGCGGCTACACCTTC

length: 13
V: TRBV3-1
J: TRBJ1-3
size: many
D: -
CDR3: CASSDTPSNTIYF
DNA: TGTGCCAGCAGCGACACCCCATCGAACACCATATATTTT

length: 13
V: TRBV6-1
J: TRBJ2-3
size: many
D: TRBD1
CDR3: CASRTGTGGTQYF
DNA: TGTGCCAGCAGGACGGGGACAGGGGGTACGCAGTATTTT

length: 13
V: TRBV2
J: TRBJ2-2
size: few
D: -
CDR3: CASKLSLPGELFF
DNA: TGTGCCAGCAAGCTTAGCCTGCCCGGGGAGCTGTTTTTT

length: 15
V: TRBV18
J: TRBJ2-7
size: many
D: -
CDR3: CASSPAGLVRGEQYF
DNA: TGTGCCAGCTCACCGGCGGGTCTCGTAAGGGGCGAGCAGTACTTC

length: 13
V: TRBV7-9
J: TRBJ2-7
size: many
D: TRBD2
CDR3: CASSLGGGSEQYF
DNA: TGTGCCAGCAGTTTGGGCGGGGGGAGCGAGCAGTACTTC

length: 14
V: TRBV12-3/TRBV12-4
J: TRBJ1-5
size: few
D: -
CDR3: CASSSPPGNQPQHF
DNA: TGTGCCAGCAGTTCCCCCCCGGGCAATCAGCCCCAGCATTTT

length: 13
V: TRBV13
J: TRBJ2-3
size: few
D: -
CDR3: CASSAWSSDTQYF
DNA: TGTGCCAGCAGCGCTTGGAGTTCTGATACGCAGTATTTT

length: 14
V: TRBV27
J: TRBJ2-2
size: few
D: -
CDR3: CASSQGIWTGELFF
DNA: TGTGCCAGCAGTCAGGGGATTTGGACCGGGGAGCTGTTTTTT

length: 15
V: TRBV20-1
J: TRBJ1-5
size: many
D: TRBD1
CDR3: CSAIDRGGDNQPQHF
DNA: TGCAGTGCTATTGACAGGGGTGGCGACAATCAGCCCCAGCATTTT

length: 16
V: TRBV6-4
J: TRBJ2-1
size: -
D: -
CDR3: CASRADANSGYNEQFF
DNA: TGTGCCAGCAGAGCTGATGCCAACTCGGGGTACAATGAGCAGTTCTTC

length: 13
V: TRBV2
J: TRBJ1-5
size: many
D: TRBD1
CDR3: CASHGQGSQPQHF
DNA: TGTGCCAGCCACGGACAGGGGAGTCAGCCCCAGCATTTT

length: 15
V: TRBV19
J: TRBJ1-1
size: -
D: -
CDR3: CASSRSTPTNTEAFF
DNA: TGTGCCAGTAGTCGGTCTACTCCCACGAACACTGAAGCTTTCTTT

length: 15
V: TRBV6-5
J: TRBJ2-1
size: few
D: -
CDR3: CASSYYSMGVDEQFF
DNA: TGTGCCAGCAGTTACTATAGCATGGGGGTTGATGAGCAGTTCTTC

length: 15
V: TRBV10-3
J: TRBJ2-5
size: many
D: TRBD1
CDR3: CAISSTGAFQETQYF
DNA: TGTGCCATCAGCTCGACAGGGGCGTTCCAAGAGACCCAGTACTTC

length: 13
V: TRBV18
J: TRBJ1-2
size: many
D: TRBD1
CDR3: CASSEGQGYGYTF
DNA: TGTGCCAGCAGCGAGGGACAGGGTTATGGCTACACCTTC

length: 15
V: TRBV28
J: TRBJ2-2
size: many
D: -
CDR3: CASSPERRFTGELFF
DNA: TGTGCCAGCAGCCCAGAACGACGCTTCACCGGGGAGCTGTTTTTT

length: 19
V: TRBV28
J: TRBJ1-5
size: many
D: -
CDR3: CASTKDHPRGDYSNQPQHF
DNA: TGTGCCAGCACCAAAGACCACCCTCGGGGGGATTATAGCAATCAGCCCCAGCATTTT